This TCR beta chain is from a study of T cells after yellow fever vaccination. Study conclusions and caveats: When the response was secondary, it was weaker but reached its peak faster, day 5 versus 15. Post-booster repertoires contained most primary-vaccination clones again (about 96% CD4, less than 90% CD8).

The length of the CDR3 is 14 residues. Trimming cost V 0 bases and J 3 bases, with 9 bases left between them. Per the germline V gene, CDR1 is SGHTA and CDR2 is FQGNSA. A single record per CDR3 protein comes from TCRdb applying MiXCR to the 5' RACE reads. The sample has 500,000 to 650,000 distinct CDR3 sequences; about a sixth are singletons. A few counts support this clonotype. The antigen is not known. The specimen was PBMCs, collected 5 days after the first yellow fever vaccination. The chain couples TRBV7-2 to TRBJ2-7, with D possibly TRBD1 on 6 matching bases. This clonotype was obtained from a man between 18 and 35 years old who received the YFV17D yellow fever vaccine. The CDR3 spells CASSLAQGLYEQYV. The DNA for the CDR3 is TGTGCCAGCAGCTTAGCGCAGGGGCTCTACGAGCAGTACGTC.